The clone carrying this T cell receptor beta chain was observed at least ten times. The antigen remains unidentified. The data derive from a study of HIV-infected patients and healthy controls. Trimming left V 2 bases short and J 4 bases short, with 6 bases between. The CDR3 is 13 amino acids. Germline V CDR1 and CDR2: MDHEN, SYDVKM. Reverse transcription used about 500 ng RNA and constant-region primers for alpha and beta. Using multiplexing indices, alpha and beta chain libraries were generated apart by chain-specific third strand synthesis. All rearrangements within a chain used one primer pair; cDNA molecules carried barcodes. MiXCR, run by TCRdb on the 5' RACE reads, gives a single entry per CDR3 protein. Of roughly 18,000 distinct CDR3 sequences in the sample, 9.5% to 15% were seen once. Whole blood was used without fractionation, so all unsorted peripheral T cells were included. Study results and limitations: Healthy controls shared more CDR3 sequences between individuals than HIV-infected patients did. The study did not determine the donors' HLA types. Compared with untreated HIV+ repertoires, healthy controls showed roughly threefold more distinct CDR3s and higher Shannon diversity.

This chain uses TRBV28 with TRBJ1-3; no clear D gene. The sequencing input was blood. The TCR sequence derives from an adult in good health. CDR3 in DNA: TGTGCCAGCAGTTTAAGGGCAGGAAACACCATATATTTT. Translating it yields CASSLRAGNTIYF.